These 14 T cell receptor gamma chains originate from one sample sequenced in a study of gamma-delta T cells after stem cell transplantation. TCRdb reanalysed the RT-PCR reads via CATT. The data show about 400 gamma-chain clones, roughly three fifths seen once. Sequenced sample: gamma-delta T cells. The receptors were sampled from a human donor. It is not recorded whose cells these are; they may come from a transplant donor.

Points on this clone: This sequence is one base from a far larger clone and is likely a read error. The CDR3, as DNA: TGTGCCACCTGGGATGGGGTAGAAGTCCTTAATTTTACTGGTTGGTTCAAGATATTC. It translates to CATWDGVEVLNFTGWFKIF. The V gene call is TRGV4, and the J gene call is absent. CDR1 and CDR2 (germline): EGSTGY, YDSYTSSV. This CDR3 region has 19 residues.

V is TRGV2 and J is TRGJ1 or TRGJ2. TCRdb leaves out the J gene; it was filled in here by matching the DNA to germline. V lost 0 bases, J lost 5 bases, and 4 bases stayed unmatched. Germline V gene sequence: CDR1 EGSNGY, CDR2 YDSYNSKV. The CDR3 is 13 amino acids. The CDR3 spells CATWDGFHYKKLF. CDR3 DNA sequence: TGTGCCACCTGGGACGGGTTTCATTATAAGAAACTCTTT.

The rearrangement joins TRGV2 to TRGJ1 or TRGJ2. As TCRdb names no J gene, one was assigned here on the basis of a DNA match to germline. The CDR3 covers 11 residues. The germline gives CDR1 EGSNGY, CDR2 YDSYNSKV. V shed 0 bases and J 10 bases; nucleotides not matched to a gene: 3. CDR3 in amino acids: CATWDGRKKLF. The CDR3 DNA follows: TGTGCCACCTGGGACGGGCGAAAGAAACTCTTT.

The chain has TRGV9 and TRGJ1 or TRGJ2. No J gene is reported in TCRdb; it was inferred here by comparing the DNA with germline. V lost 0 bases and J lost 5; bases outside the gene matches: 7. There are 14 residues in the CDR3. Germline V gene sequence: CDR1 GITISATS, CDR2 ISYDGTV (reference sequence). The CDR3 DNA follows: TGTGCCTTGTGGGAGGTGCGGCGAGATTATAAGAAACTCTTT. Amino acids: CALWEVRRDYKKLF.

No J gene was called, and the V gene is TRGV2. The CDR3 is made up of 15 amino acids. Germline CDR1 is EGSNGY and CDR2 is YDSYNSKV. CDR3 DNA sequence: TGTGCCACCTGGGACGAAACTTCGAATAATTATAAGAAACTCTTC. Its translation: CATWDETSNNYKKLF.

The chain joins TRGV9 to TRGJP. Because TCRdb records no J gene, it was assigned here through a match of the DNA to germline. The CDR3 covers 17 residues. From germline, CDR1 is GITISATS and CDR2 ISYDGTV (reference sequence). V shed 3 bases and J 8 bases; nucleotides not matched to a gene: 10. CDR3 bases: TGTGCCTTGTGGGAGATTGAGGACAAGTTGGGCAAAAAAATCAAGGTATTT. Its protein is CALWEIEDKLGKKIKVF.

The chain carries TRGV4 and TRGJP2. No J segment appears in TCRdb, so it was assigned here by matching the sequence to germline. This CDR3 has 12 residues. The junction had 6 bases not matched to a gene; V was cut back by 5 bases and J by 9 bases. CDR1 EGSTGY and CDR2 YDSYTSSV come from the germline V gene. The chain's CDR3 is CATWGNYWIKTF. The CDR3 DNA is TGTGCCACCTGGGGAAACTATTGGATCAAGACGTTT.

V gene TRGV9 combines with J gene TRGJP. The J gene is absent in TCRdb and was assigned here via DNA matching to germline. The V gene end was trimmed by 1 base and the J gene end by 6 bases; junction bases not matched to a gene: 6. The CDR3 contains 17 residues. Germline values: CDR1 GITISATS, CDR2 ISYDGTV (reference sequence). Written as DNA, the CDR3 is TGTGCCTTGTGGGAGGTCGAAGGAGAGTTGGGCAAAAAAATCAAGGTATTT. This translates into CALWEVEGELGKKIKVF.

The CDR3 reads CATWDGHGGYYKKLF. CDR3 nucleotide sequence: TGTGCCACCTGGGACGGTCACGGGGGTTATTATAAGAAACTCTTT. The V gene remains uncalled, whereas the J gene is TRGJ1 or TRGJ2. CDR3 size: 15 residues.

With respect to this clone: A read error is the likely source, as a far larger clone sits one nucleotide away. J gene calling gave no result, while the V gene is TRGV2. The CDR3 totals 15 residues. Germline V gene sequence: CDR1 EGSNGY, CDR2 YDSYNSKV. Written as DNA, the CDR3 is TGTGCCACCTGGGACGGGATAAGTAGTGATTGGATCAAGACGTTC. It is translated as CATWDGISSDWIKTF.

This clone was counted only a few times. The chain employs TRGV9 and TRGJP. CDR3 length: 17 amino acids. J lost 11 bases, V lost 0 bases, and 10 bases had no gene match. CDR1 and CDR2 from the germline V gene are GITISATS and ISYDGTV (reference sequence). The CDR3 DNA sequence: TGTGCCTTGTGGGAGGTGCGGGTGGATATGGGCAAAAAAATCAAGGTATTT. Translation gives CALWEVRVDMGKKIKVF.

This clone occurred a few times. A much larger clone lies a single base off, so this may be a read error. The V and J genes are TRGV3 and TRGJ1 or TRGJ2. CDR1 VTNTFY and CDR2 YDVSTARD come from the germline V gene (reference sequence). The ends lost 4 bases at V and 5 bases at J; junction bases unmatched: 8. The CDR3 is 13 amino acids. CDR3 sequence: CATWETSHYKKLF. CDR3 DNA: TGTGCCACCTGGGAGACTTCTCATTATAAGAAACTCTTT.

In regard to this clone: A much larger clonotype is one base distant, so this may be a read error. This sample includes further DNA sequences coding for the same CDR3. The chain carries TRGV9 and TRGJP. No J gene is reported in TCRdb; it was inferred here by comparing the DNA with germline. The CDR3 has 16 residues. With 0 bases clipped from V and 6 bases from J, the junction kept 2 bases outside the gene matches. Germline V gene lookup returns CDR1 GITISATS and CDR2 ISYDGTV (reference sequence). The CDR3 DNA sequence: TGTGCCTTGTGGGAGGTGCTAGAGTTGGGCAAAAAAATCAAGGTATTT. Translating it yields CALWEVLELGKKIKVF.

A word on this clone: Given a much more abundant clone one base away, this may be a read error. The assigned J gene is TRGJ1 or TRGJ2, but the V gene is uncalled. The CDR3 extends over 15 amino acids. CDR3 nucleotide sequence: TGTGCCTTGTGGGAGGTGTTAAATTATAATTATAATAAACTCTTT. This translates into CALWEVLNYNYNKLF.